Below, 18 T cell receptor beta chains from the same sample are listed, as sequenced in a study of blood T cell repertoires in COVID-19 (dated by TCRdb to 2020 to 2021). Library method: the immunoSEQ multiplex PCR assay. TCRdb obtained this table from immuneACCESS and retained in-frame rearrangements with V and J assigned. These tables miss some clones; where compared with another copy, unresolved V genes account for less than half of the shortfall, and the remainder is unexplained. In all, the sample holds 150,000 or so clones, and roughly 90% of those were seen once. The ten biggest clones cover roughly 0.56% of the sample. Input material: peripheral blood. Receptor source: a man over 45 with acute or convalescent COVID-19.

This sequence joins TRBV28 and TRBJ1-5, with a possible D match to TRBD1 (5 bases). The ends were cut back, 5 bases at V and 5 bases at J, with 10 bases in the middle. Germline lookup yields CDR1 MDHEN and CDR2 SYDVKM. The CDR3 extends over 13 amino acids. The CDR3 DNA reads as TGTGCCAGCAGTCCCAGGGAGGATCAGCCCCAGCATTTT. This translates into CASSPREDQPQHF.

This chain joins TRBV5-1 and TRBJ2-5; possibly TRBD1 for D (6 bases). Germline loops: CDR1 SGHRS, CDR2 YFSETQ. V was trimmed by 4 bases and J by 3 bases, leaving 16 bases between them. The CDR3 is made up of 15 amino acids. For the CDR3, the DNA is TGCGCCAGCAGCGCGACGGGACAAACGAAAGAGACCCAGTACTTC. Protein product: CASSATGQTKETQYF.

The rearrangement links TRBV27 to TRBJ1-6; D unclear. The CDR3 sequence is 14 residues long. Deletions cut 6 bases from V and 8 bases from J, with 14 bases between. The germline V gene encodes CDR1 MNHEY and CDR2 SMNVEV (reference sequence). CDR3 loop: CASSWTGSDSPLHF. CDR3 bases: TGTGCCAGCAGCTGGACTGGGTCGGATTCACCCCTCCACTTT.

The gene calls are TRBV4-2 and TRBJ2-1; D remains ambiguous. The V and J ends lost 4 bases and 7 bases respectively, with 11 bases between them. The CDR3 length is 13 residues. The germline V gene encodes CDR1 LGHNA and CDR2 YNFKEQ. CDR3 sequence: CASSRALLNEQFF. CDR3 coding DNA: TGTGCCAGCAGCCGGGCCCTTTTGAATGAGCAGTTCTTC.

This rearrangement joins TRBV7-6 to TRBJ2-5, with D perhaps matching TRBD1 (5 bases). The CDR3 is 17 amino acids. Trimming pared 5 bases from V and 1 base from J, leaving 20 bases between. CDR1 SGHVS and CDR2 FNYEAQ come from the germline V gene. As DNA, the CDR3 is TGTGCCAGCAGCATAGGGGTGACTCCGGATTTCCAAGAGACCCAGTACTTC. Amino acids: CASSIGVTPDFQETQYF.

The V call is TRBV18, the J call TRBJ1-1; TRBD1 is a possible D gene (5 bases). Trimming shortened V by 1 base and J by 5 bases, and 11 bases separated the two germline ends. This CDR3 has 14 amino acids. Germline V CDR1 and CDR2: KGHSH, LQKENI. The CDR3, as DNA: TGTGCCAGCTCACCACTGGGGCGCGAGACTGAAGCTTTCTTT. Translated, it gives CASSPLGRETEAFF.

The V and J genes are TRBV7-8 and TRBJ2-5; TRBD2 matches 9 bases. CDR3 length: 15 amino acids. Germline values: CDR1 SGHVS, CDR2 FQNEAQ. With 3 bases clipped from V and 4 bases from J, the junction kept 6 bases outside the gene matches. The CDR3 region is CASSFGGGAGETQYF. CDR3 bases: TGTGCCAGCAGCTTTGGCGGGGGGGCCGGAGAGACCCAGTACTTC.

This clone was seen only once. The rearrangement joins TRBV30 to TRBJ2-7; D unresolved. V shed 1 base and J shed 1 base, with 5 bases lying between them. Germline assignment: CDR1 GTSNPN and CDR2 SVGIG (reference sequence). This CDR3 spans 12 amino acids. The CDR3 reads CAWSDSSYEQYF. CDR3 DNA: TGTGCCTGGAGTGACAGTTCCTACGAGCAGTACTTC.

This sequence joins TRBV24-1 and TRBJ1-5, with 8 bases matching TRBD1. This CDR3 is 15 amino acids long. Trimming took 7 bases from V and 0 from J; bases not matched to a gene: 4. Germline CDR1 reads KGHDR; CDR2 reads SFDVKD. CDR3 protein: CATSLGTGSNQPQHF. The CDR3 nucleotides are TGTGCCACCAGCCTCGGGACAGGTAGCAATCAGCCCCAGCATTTT.

About this clone itself: The sample holds other DNA sequences that translate to the same CDR3. The chain employs TRBV12-3 or TRBV12-4 and TRBJ2-7; TRBD1 is a possible D gene (6 bases). The CDR3 has 13 amino acids. V lost 2 bases and J lost 2, with 7 bases in between. In DNA, the CDR3 is TGTGCCAGCAGTTTATCAGGGGCCTACGAGCAGTACGTC. It codes for CASSLSGAYEQYV.

The rearrangement joins TRBV27 to TRBJ1-5; D not certain. CDR1 and CDR2 from the germline V gene are MNHEY and SMNVEV (reference sequence). Trimming removed 3 bases from V and 0 bases from J, with 9 bases in between. This CDR3 is built from 15 residues. Here the CDR3 DNA reads TGTGCCAGCAGTTTGTCGGTAACTAGCAATCAGCCCCAGCATTTT. Protein: CASSLSVTSNQPQHF.

This chain uses TRBV19 with TRBJ1-5, with a weak D call TRBD1 (5 bases). V was trimmed by 3 bases and J by 4 bases, leaving 10 bases between them. The CDR3 extends over 14 amino acids. Germline CDR1 and CDR2: LNHDA and SQIVND (reference sequence). DNA of the CDR3: TGTGCCAGTAGTATGGTACAGGAAAATCAGCCCCAGCATTTT. It specifies CASSMVQENQPQHF.

This chain joins TRBV4-1 and TRBJ2-7; 7 nucleotides line up with TRBD2. This CDR3 is built from 15 residues. V was clipped by 0 bases and J by 3 bases; unmatched bases: 5. The germline CDR1 and CDR2 sequences are MGHRA and YSYEKL. The CDR3 DNA is TGCGCCAGCAGCCAAGAGCTAGCGGATTACTACGAGCAGTACTTC. Translating gives CASSQELADYYEQYF.

The chain links TRBV9 to TRBJ2-7, with TRBD2 matching 7 bases. Trimming removed 0 bases from V and 2 bases from J; junction bases left unmatched: 5. This CDR3 spans 15 amino acids. Germline lookup yields CDR1 SGDLS and CDR2 YYNGEE. CDR3 bases: TGTGCCAGCAGCGTAGGTTTTGGGGGGGCCTACGAGCAGTACTTC. Amino acid sequence: CASSVGFGGAYEQYF.

V is TRBV12-2 and J is TRBJ2-5; TRBD2 was called by the table and not checked on the DNA. TRBV12-2 is marked as a pseudogene. The CDR3 length is 18 residues. The CDR3 is CASRDGLAGASGAETQYF. The CDR3 DNA is TGTGCAAGTCGCGATGGACTAGCGGGGGCCTCGGGGGCGGAGACCCAGTACTTC.

This chain joins TRBV24-1 and TRBJ2-3, with D tentatively TRBD2 (6 bases). CDR1 and CDR2 from the germline V gene are KGHDR and SFDVKD. The CDR3 contains 15 residues. V gave up 4 bases and J gave up 0 bases, with 10 bases separating them. In nucleotides, the CDR3 is TGTGCCACCAGTGACGGGAGATCTAGCACAGATACGCAGTATTTT. Protein product: CATSDGRSSTDTQYF.

V and J are TRBV5-8 and TRBJ2-5; D uncertain. The germline V and J ends were trimmed by 2 bases and 2 bases, with 7 bases remaining between them. The germline gives CDR1 SGHTS, CDR2 YDEGEE. The CDR3 totals 13 residues. CDR3 loop: CASSFRRQETQYF. CDR3 bases: TGTGCCAGCAGCTTCCGGAGACAAGAGACCCAGTACTTC.

The chain links TRBV29-1 to TRBJ2-2; D is undetermined. V was cut by 4 bases and J by 4 bases, with 10 bases left in between. Germline V gives CDR1 SQVTM, CDR2 ANQGSEA. CDR3 length: 13 residues. Here the CDR3 DNA reads TGCAGCGTTGCCCTAATAGTCACCGGGGAGCTGTTTTTT. Translating gives CSVALIVTGELFF.